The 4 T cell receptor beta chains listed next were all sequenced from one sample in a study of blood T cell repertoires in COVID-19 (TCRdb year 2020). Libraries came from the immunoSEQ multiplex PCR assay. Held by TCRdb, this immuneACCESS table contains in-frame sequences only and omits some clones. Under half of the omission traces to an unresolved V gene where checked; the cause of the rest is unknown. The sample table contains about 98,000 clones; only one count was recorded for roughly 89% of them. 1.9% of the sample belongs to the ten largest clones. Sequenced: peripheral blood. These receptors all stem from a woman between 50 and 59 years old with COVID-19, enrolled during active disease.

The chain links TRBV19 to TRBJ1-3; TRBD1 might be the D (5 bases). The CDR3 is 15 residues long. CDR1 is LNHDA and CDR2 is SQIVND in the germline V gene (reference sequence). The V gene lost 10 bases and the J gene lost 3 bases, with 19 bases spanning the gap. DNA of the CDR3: TGTGCCACCGAGGGCAGGGAGGGAGATGGAAACACCATATATTTT. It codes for CATEGREGDGNTIYF. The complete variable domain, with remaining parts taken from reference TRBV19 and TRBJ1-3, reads DGGITQSPKYLFRKEGQNVTLSCEQNLNHDAMYWYRQDPGQGLRLIYYSQIVNDFQKGDIAEGYSVSREKKESFPLTVTSAQKNPTAFYLCATEGREGDGNTIYFGEGSWLTVV.

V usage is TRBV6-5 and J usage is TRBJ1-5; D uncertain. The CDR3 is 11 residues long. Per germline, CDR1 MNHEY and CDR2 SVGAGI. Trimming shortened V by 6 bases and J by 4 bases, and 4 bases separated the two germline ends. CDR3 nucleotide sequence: TGTGCCAGCAGCCTTAATCAGCCCCAGCATTTT. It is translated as CASSLNQPQHF.

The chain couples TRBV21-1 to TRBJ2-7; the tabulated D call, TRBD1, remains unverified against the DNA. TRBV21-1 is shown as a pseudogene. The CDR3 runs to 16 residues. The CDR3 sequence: CASSKQAGTATYEQYV. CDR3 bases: TGTGCCAGCAGCAAACAAGCAGGGACAGCCACCTACGAGCAGTACGTC.

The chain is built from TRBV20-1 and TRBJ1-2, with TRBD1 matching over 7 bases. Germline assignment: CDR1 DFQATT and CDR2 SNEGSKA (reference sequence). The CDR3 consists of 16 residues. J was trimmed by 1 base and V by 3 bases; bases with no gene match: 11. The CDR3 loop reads CSASPLDRTINYGYTF. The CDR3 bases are TGCAGTGCTAGTCCCTTGGACAGGACTATTAACTATGGCTACACCTTC.